The 19 T cell receptor beta chains below all came from one sample that was sequenced in a study of blood T cell repertoires in COVID-19. Using immunoSEQ multiplex PCR, the repertoire was profiled, and TCRdb retains in-frame clones only, with some absent. Of 160,000 or so clones listed, around four fifths are singletons. Sequences were obtained from PBMCs or T cells enriched from blood (not recorded which). The receptors come from a woman aged 50 to 60 who had recovered from COVID-19.

The chain employs TRBV3-1 (or the pseudogene TRBV3-2) and TRBJ2-1; no reliable D call. In germline, CDR1 is LGHDT, CDR2 YNNKEL (reference sequence). Deletions cut 3 bases from V and 8 bases from J, with 8 bases between. The CDR3 is made up of 12 amino acids. DNA for the CDR3: TGTGCCAGCAGCCATCCGGCGGATGAGCAGTTCTTC. As protein: CASSHPADEQFF.

This rearrangement joins TRBV6-2 or TRBV6-3 to TRBJ2-3; perhaps TRBD2 as D (6 bases). V gave up 2 bases and J gave up 9 bases, with 9 bases separating them. This CDR3 is built from 12 residues. CDR1 and CDR2 from the germline V gene are MNHEY and SVGEGT. The CDR3 DNA sequence: TGTGCCAGCAGTTACGCTGGGGGGACGCAGTATTTT. Protein product: CASSYAGGTQYF.

This clone occurred once. This chain joins TRBV3-1 (or the pseudogene TRBV3-2) and TRBJ2-7, with D possibly TRBD2 on 6 matching bases. In germline, CDR1 is LGHDT, CDR2 YNNKEL (reference sequence). The CDR3 runs to 13 residues. V was clipped by 6 bases and J by 3 bases, with 12 bases between them. The CDR3 protein is CASRRGGDYEQYF. CDR3 sequence (DNA): TGTGCCAGCAGGCGGGGTGGGGACTACGAGCAGTACTTC.

CDR3 nucleotides: TGTGCCAGCTCTTTCGAGAGCGGCTCCTATAATTCACCCCTCCACTTT. Its protein product is CASSFESGSYNSPLHF. The V and J genes are TRBV2 and TRBJ1-6; D is unresolved. The germline V gene encodes CDR1 SNHLY and CDR2 FYNNEI. V gave up 8 bases and J gave up 0 bases, with 14 bases separating them. The CDR3 consists of 16 residues.

There are many counts of this clone. DNA of the CDR3: TGTGCCAGCAGCTTGAATCGCGCCGGGGAGCTGTTTTTT. It codes for CASSLNRAGELFF. The chain combines TRBV5-6 with TRBJ2-2, with D hard to call. The V and J ends lost 1 base and 6 bases respectively, with 7 bases between them. CDR1 SGHDT and CDR2 YYEEEE come from the germline V gene. This CDR3 has 13 amino acids.

The J gene is TRBJ1-6, the V gene TRBV11-2, with a possible D match to TRBD1 (6 bases). This CDR3 has 14 residues. The germline V gene encodes CDR1 SGHAT and CDR2 FQNNGV. Trimming pared 5 bases from V and 6 bases from J, leaving 11 bases between. In DNA, the CDR3 is TGTGCCAGCAGCATACAGGGCCCTAATTCACCCCTCCACTTT. Translation: CASSIQGPNSPLHF.

J is TRBJ1-2 and V is TRBV29-1; D is unresolved. Trimming removed 7 bases at V and 6 bases at J, with 6 bases between. CDR3 length: 9 residues. In germline, CDR1 is SQVTM, CDR2 ANQGSEA. CDR3 amino acids: CSADNGYTF. Here the CDR3 DNA reads TGCAGCGCAGACAATGGCTACACCTTC.

The chain employs TRBV7-2 and TRBJ2-5; no clear D. This CDR3 region has 13 residues. V was clipped by 4 bases and J by 1 base, with 7 bases between them. Germline-derived CDR1 and CDR2 are SGHTA and FQGNSA. CDR3 DNA sequence: TGTGCCAGCAGCTCTAGACCCCAAGAGACCCAGTACTTC. It codes for CASSSRPQETQYF.

The chain combines TRBV7-2 with TRBJ1-1, with D uncertain. V lost 2 bases to trimming and J lost 4 bases, with 11 bases between them. Germline lookup yields CDR1 SGHTA and CDR2 FQGNSA. This CDR3 has 14 residues. The CDR3 nucleotides read TGTGCCAGCAGCTTAAGTGCTGTGAGCACTGAAGCTTTCTTT. The encoded protein is CASSLSAVSTEAFF. The full variable domain, completed using reference TRBV7-2 and TRBJ1-1, is GAGVSQSPSNKVTEKGKDVELRCDPISGHTALYWYRQSLGQGLEFLIYFQGNSAPDKSGLPSDRFSAERTGGSVSTLTIQRTQQEDSAVYLCASSLSAVSTEAFFGQGTRLTVV.

The chain joins TRBV27 to TRBJ2-3; the D is unclear. This CDR3 has 14 residues. V was shortened by 10 bases and J by 6 bases, with 20 bases between the two germline ends. Germline CDR1 and CDR2: MNHEY and SMNVEV (reference sequence). The DNA for the CDR3 is TGTGCCACCTTTATAGAAACTATGGCGGATACGCAGTATTTT. Translation gives CATFIETMADTQYF.

The J gene is TRBJ2-2, the V gene TRBV3-1 (or the pseudogene TRBV3-2); D gene uncertain. Germline V gene sequence: CDR1 LGHDT, CDR2 YNNKEL (reference sequence). The length of the CDR3 is 13 residues. Trimming removed 4 bases from V and 4 bases from J, with 7 bases in between. The CDR3 DNA sequence: TGTGCCAGCAGCCTAGTCCGCACCGGGGAGCTGTTTTTT. Its translation is CASSLVRTGELFF.

The genes are TRBV2 and TRBJ2-7, with D perhaps matching TRBD1 (5 bases). CDR3 size: 15 residues. The V end lost 6 bases, the J end lost 5 bases, and 20 bases lay between the germline ends. The V gene's germline CDR1 is SNHLY and CDR2 FYNNEI. CDR3 amino acids: CASRERAGLFDEQYF. The CDR3 nucleotides are TGTGCCAGCAGGGAGAGAGCAGGGCTGTTCGACGAGCAGTACTTC.

The genes are TRBV7-2 and TRBJ1-4, with D possibly TRBD1 on 6 matching bases. The CDR3 is made up of 16 amino acids. V lost 4 bases and J 4 bases, leaving 16 bases between the germline ends. Germline CDR1 SGHTA, CDR2 FQGNSA. CDR3 sequence (DNA): TGTGCCAGCAGCTCAGGTCCGGGACAACGTAATGAAAAACTGTTTTTT. It encodes CASSSGPGQRNEKLFF.

J is TRBJ1-3 and V is TRBV7-9; D possibly corresponds to TRBD1 (5 bases). From germline, CDR1 is SEHNR and CDR2 FQNEAQ (reference sequence). This CDR3 has 13 residues. V dropped 6 bases and J dropped 4 bases, with 10 bases sitting between them. CDR3 coding DNA: TGTGCCAGCAGTTGGGACTACGGAAACACCATATATTTT. Translation: CASSWDYGNTIYF. Looking up the rest from reference TRBV7-9 and TRBJ1-3 gives the full variable domain: DTGVSQNPRHKITKRGQNVTFRCDPISEHNRLYWYRQTLGQGPEFLTYFQNEAQLEKSRLLSDRFSAERPKGSFSTLEIQRTEQGDSAMYLCASSWDYGNTIYFGEGSWLTVV.

The chain is built from TRBV11-2 and TRBJ1-4, with D perhaps matching TRBD1 (5 bases). The CDR3 runs to 16 residues. Germline lookup yields CDR1 SGHAT and CDR2 FQNNGV. Trimming pared 5 bases from V and 3 bases from J, leaving 16 bases between. Here the CDR3 reads CASSRVAGHSNEKLFF. CDR3 nucleotides: TGTGCCAGCAGCCGGGTGGCAGGACACTCTAATGAAAAACTGTTTTTT.

The J gene is TRBJ2-7, the V gene TRBV19; 7 bases agree with TRBD2. V gave up 6 bases and J gave up 4 bases; unmatched junction bases: 12. Per the germline V gene, CDR1 is LNHDA and CDR2 is SQIVND (reference sequence). The CDR3 is made up of 15 amino acids. CDR3 DNA: TGTGCCAGTAGAGGGCAGCGGGGCACCACTTACGAGCAGTACTTC. Translated: CASRGQRGTTYEQYF.

In DNA form, the CDR3 reads TGTGCCAGCAGCCCGGGGGTAATGGGACAGATAGATTACGAGCAGTACTTC. As protein: CASSPGVMGQIDYEQYF. The V call is TRBV7-9, the J call TRBJ2-7; a possible D gene is TRBD1 (7 bases). V was clipped by 5 bases and J by 4 bases, with 24 bases between them. This CDR3 is built from 17 residues. CDR1 is SEHNR, CDR2 FQNEAQ, per germline (reference sequence).

CDR3 bases: TGTGCTAGTGGTTTGGAACCGACAGTCCCTTCGAGGGGCTACACCTTC. Translated, it gives CASGLEPTVPSRGYTF. V and J are TRBV12-5 and TRBJ1-2, with D perhaps matching TRBD1 (5 bases). V lost 1 base and J lost 8, with 20 bases in between. Germline V lookup: CDR1 LGHNT, CDR2 FRNRAP. The CDR3 contains 16 residues.

J is TRBJ2-7 and V is TRBV6-2 or TRBV6-3; D call uncertain. Trimming pared 5 bases from V and 2 bases from J, leaving 7 bases between. The CDR3 sequence is 12 residues long. Per germline, CDR1 MNHEY and CDR2 SVGEGT. The CDR3 sequence is CASSINAYEQYF. CDR3 nucleotide sequence: TGTGCCAGCAGTATCAATGCCTACGAGCAGTACTTC.